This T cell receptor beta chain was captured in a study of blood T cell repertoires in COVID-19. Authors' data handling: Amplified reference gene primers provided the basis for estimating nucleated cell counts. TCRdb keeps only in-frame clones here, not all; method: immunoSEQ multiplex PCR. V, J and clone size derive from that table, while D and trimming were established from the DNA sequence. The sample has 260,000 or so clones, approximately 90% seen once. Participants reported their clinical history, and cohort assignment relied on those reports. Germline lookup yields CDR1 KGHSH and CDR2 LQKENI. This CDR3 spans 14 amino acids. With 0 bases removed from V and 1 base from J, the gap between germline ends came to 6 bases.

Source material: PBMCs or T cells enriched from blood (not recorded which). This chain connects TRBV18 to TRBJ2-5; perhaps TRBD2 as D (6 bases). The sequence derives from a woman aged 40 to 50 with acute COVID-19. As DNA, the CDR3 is TGTGCCAGCTCACCACCCGGGAGCCAAGAGACCCAGTACTTC. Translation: CASSPPGSQETQYF.